Presented here are 4 T cell receptor beta chains from one specimen sequenced in a study of CD8+CD57+ T cells in acquired aplastic anemia. Researchers used genomic DNA as the template to profile TCR beta VDJ and CDR3. TCRdb fed the reads into MiXCR, producing one record per CDR3 protein. The sample carries 200,000 to 250,000 distinct CDR3 sequences, approximately 60% recorded once. Sequenced material: sorted CD4+, CD8+, or CD8+CD57+ T cells (not recorded which) from PBMCs. The receptors stem from a human donor in good health.

With regard to this clonotype: A junction end diverges from the germline sequence, so it may reflect a read error. The chain is built from TRBV12-3 or TRBV12-4 and TRBJ2-5; TRBD2 is a possible D gene (5 bases). The CDR3 runs 11 residues. The CDR3 DNA follows: TGTGCCAGCAGCCTCATACCCGGGATTTCATTC. This sequence encodes CASSLIPGISF.

CDR3 sequence reads: CASGYLMNTEAFF. The CDR3 bases are TGTGCCAGCGGATACTTAATGAACACTGAAGCTTTCTTT. The chain combines TRBV27 with TRBJ1-1; D ambiguous. This CDR3 region has 13 residues. Trimming left V 8 bases short and J 0 bases short, with 10 bases between. Germline lookup yields CDR1 MNHEY and CDR2 SMNVEV (reference sequence).

The chain carries TRBV4-1 and TRBJ2-5, with D perhaps given as TRBD1 or TRBD2 (6 bases each). Germline V gene sequence: CDR1 MGHRA, CDR2 YSYEKL. V was cut by 4 bases and J by 5 bases, with 17 bases left in between. This CDR3 contains 15 residues. The CDR3 region is CASSRLKTGGETQYF. In DNA form, the CDR3 reads TGCGCCAGCAGCCGACTCAAGACAGGAGGGGAGACCCAGTACTTC.

This clonotype was counted only a few times. The V and J genes are TRBV7-8 and TRBJ2-5; D is unresolved. CDR3 length: 14 amino acids. Per the germline V gene, CDR1 is SGHVS and CDR2 is FQNEAQ. V dropped 5 bases and J dropped 4 bases, with 14 bases sitting between them. CDR3 residues: CASSVVAIPETQYF. The CDR3 DNA follows: TGTGCCAGCAGCGTAGTCGCAATCCCAGAGACCCAGTACTTC.